These 27 T cell receptor beta chains were all obtained from the same sample, sequenced in a study of blood T cell repertoires in COVID-19. The protocol was immunoSEQ multiplex PCR, while the TCRdb copy is restricted to in-frame clones and leaves out a portion. This sample has over 200,000 clones, with roughly 85% found just once. The specimen was peripheral blood. Receptors originate from a young woman who had recovered from COVID-19.

The V and J genes are TRBV4-3 and TRBJ1-2, with TRBD1 identical over 7 bases. CDR3 length: 15 residues. V was pared by 2 bases and J by 2 bases, with 5 bases of the junction left unmatched. Germline CDR1 and CDR2: LGHNA and YSLEER. Here the CDR3 reads CASSQSRTGNYGYTF. In nucleotides, the CDR3 is TGCGCCAGCAGCCAATCTAGGACAGGCAACTATGGCTACACCTTC.

The sample holds one count of this clone. This chain connects TRBV6-6 to TRBJ2-7, with 8 bases identical to TRBD2. Germline CDR1 MNHNY, CDR2 SVGAGI (reference sequence). Trimming removed 10 bases from V and 4 bases from J; junction bases left unmatched: 15. CDR3 size: 15 residues. CDR3 in amino acids: CATHTGGANYYEQYF. In DNA form, the CDR3 reads TGTGCCACCCACACCGGGGGGGCGAACTATTACGAGCAGTACTTC.

This clone was observed a single time. The chain couples TRBV6-2 or TRBV6-3 to TRBJ1-5, with unresolved D. Trimming took 2 bases from V and 0 from J, leaving 8 bases between them. Per germline, CDR1 MNHEY and CDR2 SVGEGT. This CDR3 contains 15 residues. The CDR3 DNA sequence: TGTGCCAGCAGTTACAGCGAATATAGCAATCAGCCCCAGCATTTT. Protein product: CASSYSEYSNQPQHF.

The chain employs TRBV19 and TRBJ2-1, with 8 bases matching TRBD2. The CDR3 has 14 amino acids. Germline CDR1 LNHDA, CDR2 SQIVND (reference sequence). Losses at the gene ends were 5 bases for V and 8 bases for J; bases not matched to a gene: 8. As DNA, the CDR3 is TGTGCCAGTAGTCGGTTGGCGGGAGGAGATGAGCAGTTCTTC. Translated: CASSRLAGGDEQFF.

This chain's CDR3 is CASTPSGTETQYF. The CDR3 DNA follows: TGTGCCAGCACGCCTAGCGGGACAGAGACCCAGTACTTC. The chain is built from TRBV6-6 and TRBJ2-5; TRBD2 matches 9 bases. The CDR3 totals 13 residues. J lost 4 bases, V lost 7 bases, and 4 bases had no gene match. Germline lookup yields CDR1 MNHNY and CDR2 SVGAGI (reference sequence).

The gene calls are TRBV19 and TRBJ2-7; D call uncertain. Trimming left V 2 bases short and J 5 bases short, with 19 bases between. Per the germline V gene, CDR1 is LNHDA and CDR2 is SQIVND (reference sequence). The CDR3 contains 16 residues. CDR3 bases: TGTGCCAGTAGTATATCCTTAGGCCCCGGTCGGGACGAGCAGTACTTC. Protein: CASSISLGPGRDEQYF. The variable domain in full, with the rest retrieved from reference TRBV19 and TRBJ2-7, is DGGITQSPKYLFRKEGQNVTLSCEQNLNHDAMYWYRQDPGQGLRLIYYSQIVNDFQKGDIAEGYSVSREKKESFPLTVTSAQKNPTAFYLCASSISLGPGRDEQYFGPGTRLTVT.

The genes are TRBV10-2 and TRBJ1-1; tentatively, D is TRBD1 (6 bases). V lost 10 bases to trimming and J lost 10 bases, with 19 bases between them. Germline CDR1 reads WSHSY; CDR2 reads SAAADI. This CDR3 contains 12 residues. In DNA, the CDR3 is TGCGCCACTAACCCAGGGGCGGTAGGAGCTTTCTTT. Translated, it gives CATNPGAVGAFF.

The V gene is TRBV9, the J gene TRBJ1-1; a weak D match, TRBD1 (6 bases). Trimming removed 7 bases from V and 2 bases from J, with 18 bases in between. There are 15 residues in the CDR3. From germline, CDR1 is SGDLS and CDR2 YYNGEE. The CDR3 loop is CASRPFLQGNTEAFF. CDR3 DNA: TGTGCCAGCCGACCTTTCTTACAGGGAAACACTGAAGCTTTCTTT.

This chain joins TRBV3-1 (or the pseudogene TRBV3-2) and TRBJ1-1, with D perhaps matching TRBD1 (6 bases). The CDR3 contains 17 residues. Germline V gene data show CDR1 as LGHDT and CDR2 as YNNKEL (reference sequence). Trimming removed 0 bases from V and 0 bases from J, with 14 bases in between. The CDR3: CASSQDTGQLMNTEAFF. CDR3 nucleotides: TGTGCCAGCAGCCAAGACACAGGGCAACTTATGAACACTGAAGCTTTCTTT.

The count of this clone is one. The genes are TRBV7-8 and TRBJ1-1, with TRBD1 as a possible D gene (5 bases). The V end was cut by 5 bases, the J end by 1 base, with 26 bases between. Germline CDR1 is SGHVS and CDR2 is FQNEAQ. The CDR3 runs to 19 residues. The CDR3 here is CASSPYIAAPGSTNTEAFF. CDR3 DNA: TGTGCCAGCAGCCCTTATATCGCCGCGCCAGGGTCTACGAACACTGAAGCTTTCTTT. Variable domain in full (rest from reference TRBV7-8 and TRBJ1-1): GAGVSQSPRYKVAKRGQDVALRCDPISGHVSLFWYQQALGQGPEFLTYFQNEAQLDKSGLPSDRFFAERPEGSVSTLKIQRTQQEDSAVYLCASSPYIAAPGSTNTEAFFGQGTRLTVV.

The gene calls are TRBV13 and TRBJ1-6; D possibly corresponds to TRBD1 (6 bases). The CDR3 consists of 20 residues. Trimming left V 2 bases short and J 0 bases short, with 20 bases between. Germline CDR1 PRHDT, CDR2 FYEKMQ (reference sequence). The CDR3 sequence is CASSLRGGQFLSSYNSPLHF. CDR3 nucleotides: TGTGCCAGCAGCTTAAGGGGGGGCCAGTTCCTTAGCTCCTATAATTCACCCCTCCACTTT.

The chain uses TRBV13 and TRBJ1-1; 8 nucleotides line up with TRBD1. The V segment lost 0 bases and the J segment 2 bases; nucleotides outside the gene matches: 2. This CDR3 spans 15 amino acids. Germline CDR1 reads PRHDT; CDR2 reads FYEKMQ (reference sequence). The chain's CDR3 is CASSLGQGVNTEAFF. The DNA of the CDR3 is TGTGCCAGCAGCTTAGGACAGGGGGTTAACACTGAAGCTTTCTTT.

This clone was recorded a few times. The genes are TRBV10-3 and TRBJ1-3; no clear D. Germline V lookup: CDR1 ENHRY, CDR2 SYGVKD. Trimming left V 0 bases short and J 2 bases short, with 8 bases between. The CDR3 spans 15 residues. CDR3 protein: CAISESGSAGNTIYF. The CDR3 nucleotides are TGTGCCATCAGTGAGTCCGGGTCCGCTGGAAACACCATATATTTT.

The chain combines TRBV5-1 with TRBJ2-7, with 9 bases lining up with TRBD2. The J segment lost 4 bases and the V segment lost 4 bases, leaving 6 bases of the junction unmatched. Per germline, CDR1 SGHRS and CDR2 YFSETQ. The CDR3 is 14 amino acids. CDR3 DNA sequence: TGCGCCAGCAGCGTAGTAGCGGGAGATTACGAGCAGTACTTC. Protein sequence: CASSVVAGDYEQYF.

This clone was seen a few times. This rearrangement joins TRBV19 to TRBJ2-7, with 9 bases matching TRBD2. Germline V gene data show CDR1 as LNHDA and CDR2 as SQIVND (reference sequence). Unmatched junction bases numbered 9, after V lost 6 bases and J lost 3 bases. CDR3 length equals 15 residues. CDR3 sequence: CASSQGLARYYEQYF. CDR3 bases: TGTGCCAGTAGCCAAGGACTAGCGAGATACTACGAGCAGTACTTC.

J is TRBJ2-7 and V is TRBV6-6; D remains ambiguous. Germline V gene sequence: CDR1 MNHNY, CDR2 SVGAGI (reference sequence). The V gene lost 1 base and the J gene lost 3 bases, with 13 bases spanning the gap. There are 15 residues in the CDR3. This chain's CDR3 is CASSYFGSMGYEQYF. CDR3 in DNA: TGTGCCAGCAGTTACTTCGGTAGCATGGGCTACGAGCAGTACTTC.

The gene calls are TRBV14 and TRBJ2-7; possible D gene TRBD2, 6 bases. This CDR3 is built from 13 residues. CDR1 SGHDN and CDR2 FVKESK come from the germline V gene. The V end was cut by 4 bases, the J end by 4 bases, with 11 bases between. CDR3 amino acids: CASSRPGVYEQYF. CDR3 bases: TGTGCCAGCAGCCGGCCGGGGGTTTACGAGCAGTACTTC.

V is TRBV9 and J is TRBJ2-1; TRBD1 agrees at 7 bases. The CDR3 runs 13 residues. The junction had 3 bases not matched to a gene; V was cut back by 3 bases and J by 6 bases. Germline CDR1 is SGDLS and CDR2 is YYNGEE. The CDR3 region is CASSDGTANEQFF. The CDR3 DNA follows: TGTGCCAGCAGCGACGGGACAGCCAATGAGCAGTTCTTC.

The chain uses TRBV13 and TRBJ2-7; TRBD2 matches at 8 bases. Trimming cost V 5 bases and J 2 bases; bases outside gene matches: 8. The CDR3 is 15 residues long. Germline V CDR1 and CDR2: PRHDT, FYEKMQ (reference sequence). This chain's CDR3 is CASSGGSGSPYEQYF. The CDR3 nucleotides read TGTGCCAGCAGCGGGGGAAGCGGGAGTCCCTACGAGCAGTACTTC.

The rearrangement uses TRBV6-5 and TRBJ2-4; a possible D gene is TRBD2 (6 bases). V dropped 5 bases and J dropped 8 bases, with 13 bases sitting between them. This CDR3 region has 13 residues. Germline V CDR1 and CDR2: MNHEY, SVGAGI. CDR3 DNA: TGTGCCAGCAGTACCGGGACTCATGACATTCAGTACTTC. Protein: CASSTGTHDIQYF.

The CDR3 nucleotides are TGTGCCAGCAGCTTAGCATTTCGGGGGGCTAACTATGGCTACACCTTC. It yields the protein CASSLAFRGANYGYTF. The chain employs TRBV7-2 and TRBJ1-2, with TRBD1 as a possible D gene (5 bases). The V gene lost 0 bases and the J gene lost 0 bases, with 11 bases spanning the gap. Per the germline V gene, CDR1 is SGHTA and CDR2 is FQGNSA. This CDR3 comprises 16 residues. Based on the CDR3 plus reference TRBV7-2 and TRBJ1-2, the full variable domain is GAGVSQSPSNKVTEKGKDVELRCDPISGHTALYWYRQSLGQGLEFLIYFQGNSAPDKSGLPSDRFSAERTGGSVSTLTIQRTQQEDSAVYLCASSLAFRGANYGYTFGSGTRLTVV.

This chain links TRBV13 with TRBJ2-5, with a possible D match to TRBD2 (6 bases). Germline CDR1 reads PRHDT; CDR2 reads FYEKMQ (reference sequence). The V end was cut by 2 bases, the J end by 1 base, with 17 bases between. The CDR3 loop spans 17 amino acids. In DNA form, the CDR3 reads TGTGCCAGCAGCTTATCGGGTTTGGGGGGACTCCAAGAGACCCAGTACTTC. Translated: CASSLSGLGGLQETQYF.

Only a few counts were recorded for this clone. This chain joins TRBV30 and TRBJ2-1, with 9 positions matching TRBD2. CDR1 and CDR2 (germline): GTSNPN, SVGIG (reference sequence). After removal of 4 bases from V and 7 bases from J, the junction contained 14 bases not matched to a gene. The CDR3 spans 16 residues. CDR3 loop: CAWKSILAGRVNEQFF. Here the CDR3 DNA reads TGTGCCTGGAAATCGATACTAGCGGGCCGGGTGAATGAGCAGTTCTTC.

V and J are TRBV5-1 and TRBJ2-1, with D possibly matching TRBD2 (5 bases). Trimming removed 4 bases at V and 6 bases at J, with 14 bases between. The CDR3 runs to 14 residues. Germline V gene data show CDR1 as SGHRS and CDR2 as YFSETQ. CDR3 protein: CASSILGIGNEQFF. The CDR3, as DNA: TGCGCCAGCAGCATACTAGGAATTGGCAATGAGCAGTTCTTC.

The chain recombines TRBV6-6 with TRBJ2-3; TRBD2 is a possible D gene (5 bases). Germline loops: CDR1 MNHNY, CDR2 SVGAGI (reference sequence). The CDR3 runs to 13 residues. Trimming cost V 5 bases and J 4 bases, with 10 bases left between them. The CDR3 protein is CASSLGLADTQYF. As DNA, the CDR3 is TGTGCCAGCAGTCTAGGACTGGCAGATACGCAGTATTTT.

This clone was picked up one time. The genes are TRBV4-2 and TRBJ2-1; maybe TRBD2 (5 bases). The V end was cut by 3 bases, the J end by 0 bases, with 12 bases between. Germline loops: CDR1 LGHNA, CDR2 YNFKEQ. The CDR3 has 16 residues. The CDR3 region has the DNA TGTGCCAGCAGCCAGGAACCAGCGGACTCCTACAATGAGCAGTTCTTC. This encodes CASSQEPADSYNEQFF.

This sequence joins TRBV15 and TRBJ2-3; TRBD1 aligns across 8 bases. Trimming took 2 bases from V and 5 from J; bases not matched to a gene: 9. This CDR3 contains 16 residues. Germline values: CDR1 LNHNV, CDR2 YYDKDF (reference sequence). The CDR3 DNA sequence: TGTGCCACCAGCAGACGGGACAGGAGATTTGGAGATACGCAGTATTTT. This sequence encodes CATSRRDRRFGDTQYF.